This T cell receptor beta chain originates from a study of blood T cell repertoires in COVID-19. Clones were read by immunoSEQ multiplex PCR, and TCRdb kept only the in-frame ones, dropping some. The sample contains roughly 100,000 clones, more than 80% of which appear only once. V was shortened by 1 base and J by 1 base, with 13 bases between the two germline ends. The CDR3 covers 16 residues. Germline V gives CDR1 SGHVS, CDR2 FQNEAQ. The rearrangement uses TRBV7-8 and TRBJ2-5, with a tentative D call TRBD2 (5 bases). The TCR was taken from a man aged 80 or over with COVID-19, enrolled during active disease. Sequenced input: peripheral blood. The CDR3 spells CASSLGPSGSQETQYF. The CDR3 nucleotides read TGTGCCAGCAGCTTAGGTCCTTCGGGGAGCCAAGAGACCCAGTACTTC. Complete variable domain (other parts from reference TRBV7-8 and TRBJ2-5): GAGVSQSPRYKVAKRGQDVALRCDPISGHVSLFWYQQALGQGPEFLTYFQNEAQLDKSGLPSDRFFAERPEGSVSTLKIQRTQQEDSAVYLCASSLGPSGSQETQYFGPGTRLLVL.